The 7 T cell receptor beta chains presented below share a single source sample, sequenced in a study of human T cells and chemical hapten exposure. TCRdb reprocessed the RACE reads via MiXCR and lists one record per CDR3 protein. The profile shows a few hundred thousand distinct CDR3 sequences, roughly 6% of them singletons. Time point noted: pre-sensitization, week 0. This sample's treatment: therapeutic diphenylcyclopropenone sensitization with weekly scalp DPC. The sample in question was whole blood, obtained in connection with sensitization to the hapten diphenylcyclopropenone (DPC). The receptor set was obtained from a woman aged 18-29 years with alopecia areata. Some clones in this sample may be carry-over from other donors' samples.

This clonotype was counted only a few times. CDR3: CASSLTAGVSEAFF. The CDR3 nucleotides read TGTGCCAGCAGTTTGACAGCGGGTGTGTCAGAAGCTTTCTTT. The rearrangement joins TRBV12-3 or TRBV12-4 to TRBJ1-1; D is perhaps TRBD1 (5 bases). V shed 3 bases and J shed 8 bases, with 16 bases lying between them. The CDR3 extends over 14 amino acids.

This clonotype was seen only a few times. The CDR3: CASSKAGGDSRNTGELFF. CDR3 nucleotide sequence: TGTGCCAGCAGCAAAGCCGGTGGGGACAGCCGGAACACCGGGGAGCTGTTTTTT. V usage is TRBV21-1 and J usage is TRBJ2-2; TRBD1 is the table's D call, not checked against the DNA. TRBV21-1 counts as a pseudogene. The CDR3 sequence is 18 residues long.

The V and J genes are TRBV10-3 and TRBJ1-3; 9 nucleotides agree with TRBD1. V lost 8 bases and J lost 1; bases outside the gene matches: 9. Germline loops: CDR1 ENHRY, CDR2 SYGVKD. The CDR3 extends over 16 amino acids. CDR3 nucleotides: TGTGCCATCCGCCAAGGGACAGGGAATTCTGGAAACACCATATATTTT. This encodes CAIRQGTGNSGNTIYF.

A remark on this clonotype: Germline and junction disagree at one end, which may indicate a read error. The rearrangement uses TRBV4-2 and TRBJ1-5; D remains ambiguous. The CDR3 is 13 residues long. Germline V gene lookup returns CDR1 LGHNA and CDR2 YNFKEQ. The CDR3 loop is CASSQEINRPQHF. Written as DNA, the CDR3 is TGTGCCAGCAGCCAAGAAATTAATCGGCCCCAGCATTTT.

This chain uses TRBV4-1 with TRBJ2-7, with TRBD2 matching over 11 bases. V was pared by 1 base and J by 2 bases, with 13 bases of the junction left unmatched. The CDR3 loop spans 19 amino acids. CDR1 and CDR2 from the germline V gene are MGHRA and YSYEKL. The CDR3 DNA sequence: TGCGCCAGCAGCCAAGTTAATTCTCATTATAGCGGGGGGGCCTACGAGCAGTACTTC. It is translated as CASSQVNSHYSGGAYEQYF.

The chain recombines TRBV7-8 with TRBJ2-3, with 11 bases matching TRBD2. Germline lookup yields CDR1 SGHVS and CDR2 FQNEAQ. The V segment lost 6 bases and the J segment 4 bases; nucleotides outside the gene matches: 3. This CDR3 is built from 14 residues. The CDR3 coding sequence is TGTGCCAGCAGGGGGACTAGCGGTGCAGATACGCAGTATTTT. The encoded protein is CASRGTSGADTQYF.

This clonotype was seen repeatedly, ten times or more. The chain employs TRBV12-3 or TRBV12-4 and TRBJ2-1; 10 positions match TRBD2. Trimming took 2 bases from V and 6 from J; bases not matched to a gene: 1. The CDR3 loop spans 14 amino acids. CDR3 protein: CASSLSGGANEQFF. As DNA, the CDR3 is TGTGCCAGCAGTTTAAGCGGGGGGGCCAATGAGCAGTTCTTC.